These 5 T cell receptor beta chains came from one sample sequenced in a study of tumor and adjacent non-tumor tissue in lung cancer. A modified ARM-PCR protocol with three rounds of nested PCR amplified TCRbeta. MiXCR, applied by TCRdb to the multiplex PCR reads, yields one record per CDR3 protein. Of about 80,000 distinct CDR3 sequences in the sample, approximately 78% are singletons; the top ten hold 50% to 65%. This sample's RNA came from whole unsorted tissue. Distant lung tissue was collected more than 3 cm away from the tumor edge. Source material: distant non-tumor lung tissue. These TCRs come from a man aged 55-75 years with non-small cell lung cancer.

In its sample, this clonotype was seen once. Mismatch with germline at one junction end may stem from a read error. The chain recombines TRBV29-1 with TRBJ2-7; 8 positions agree with TRBD1. The CDR3 consists of 16 residues. Per the germline V gene, CDR1 is SQVTM and CDR2 is ANQGSEA. CDR3 in DNA: TGCAGCGTTCAAAGCCGGACAGGGAGTGAAGAAGACGAACAGTACTTC. This encodes CSVQSRTGSEEDEQYF.

About this clonotype itself: One end of the junction fails to match germline, which may point to a read error. The CDR3, as DNA: TGTGTCAGCAACTTCGAGACAGGCTACGATCAGTACTTC. It specifies CVSNFETGYDQYF. V and J are TRBV11-2 and TRBJ2-7; tentatively, D is TRBD1 (6 bases). Germline assignment: CDR1 SGHAT and CDR2 FQNNGV. The CDR3 runs 13 residues.

This clonotype was seen just once. Because the CDR3 is missing its conserved closing phenylalanine or tryptophan, this is likely a read error. The V and J genes are TRBV6-6 and TRBJ2-1; 11 nucleotides match TRBD2. Per the germline V gene, CDR1 is MNHNY and CDR2 is SVGAGI (reference sequence). The CDR3 is 17 residues long. The CDR3 DNA sequence: TGTGTCAGCAGTTACTCGGTAGCGGGAGGGCTCTTCAATAAGCAGTTCTTA. Encoded protein: CVSSYSVAGGLFNKQFL.

This clonotype was seen a handful of times. The chain is built from TRBV29-1 and TRBJ1-2; a possible D gene is TRBD1 (5 bases). CDR3 length equals 13 residues. Germline V gives CDR1 SQVTM, CDR2 ANQGSEA. Trimming cost V 7 bases and J 3 bases, with 15 bases left between them. CDR3 DNA: TGCAGCGCTCGAGGGGAAGTAGACTATGGCTACACCTTC. Protein sequence: CSARGEVDYGYTF.

For this clonotype: This may come from a read error, since a much larger clone is one base off. This sequence joins TRBV5-1 and TRBJ2-1; the D is unclear. This CDR3 comprises 14 residues. Trimming took off 4 bases at V and 13 bases at J, with 21 bases between the two ends. Germline V CDR1 and CDR2: SGHRS, YFSETQ. The CDR3 protein is CASSMDDGENFQFF. CDR3 bases: TGCGCCAGCAGCATGGATGATGGGGAAAATTTTCAGTTCTTC.